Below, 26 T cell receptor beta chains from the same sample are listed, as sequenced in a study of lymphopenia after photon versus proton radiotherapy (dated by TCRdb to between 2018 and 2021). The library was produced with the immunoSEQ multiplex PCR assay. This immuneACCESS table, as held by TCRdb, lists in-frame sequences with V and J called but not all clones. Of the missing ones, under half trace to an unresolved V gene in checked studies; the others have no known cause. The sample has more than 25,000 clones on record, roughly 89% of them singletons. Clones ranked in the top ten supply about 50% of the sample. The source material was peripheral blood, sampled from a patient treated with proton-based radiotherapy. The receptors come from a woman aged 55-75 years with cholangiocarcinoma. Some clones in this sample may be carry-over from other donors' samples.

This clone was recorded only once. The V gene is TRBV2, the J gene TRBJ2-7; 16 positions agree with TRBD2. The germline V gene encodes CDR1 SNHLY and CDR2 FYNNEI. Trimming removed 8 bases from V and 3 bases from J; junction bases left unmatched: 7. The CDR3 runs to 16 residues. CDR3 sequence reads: CASRGLAGGPVYEQYF. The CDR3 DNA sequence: TGTGCCAGCCGGGGACTAGCGGGAGGGCCAGTCTACGAGCAGTACTTC.

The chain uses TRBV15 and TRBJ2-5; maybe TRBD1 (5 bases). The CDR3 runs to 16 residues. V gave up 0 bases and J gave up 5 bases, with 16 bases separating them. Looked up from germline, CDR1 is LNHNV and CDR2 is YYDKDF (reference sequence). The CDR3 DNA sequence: TGTGCCACCAGCAGAGATCGGACATCGGTTGGGGAGACCCAGTACTTC. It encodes CATSRDRTSVGETQYF.

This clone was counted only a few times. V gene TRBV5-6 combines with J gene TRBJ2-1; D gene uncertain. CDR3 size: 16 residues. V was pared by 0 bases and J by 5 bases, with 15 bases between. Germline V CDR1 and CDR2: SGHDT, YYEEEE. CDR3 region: CASSLGGRRNHNEQFF. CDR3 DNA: TGTGCCAGCAGCTTGGGAGGTCGCAGGAACCACAATGAGCAGTTCTTC.

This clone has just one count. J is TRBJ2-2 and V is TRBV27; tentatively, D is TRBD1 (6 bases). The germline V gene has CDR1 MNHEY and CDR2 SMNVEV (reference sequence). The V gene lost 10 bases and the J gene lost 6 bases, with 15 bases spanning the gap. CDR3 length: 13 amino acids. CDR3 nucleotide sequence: TGTGCCACCCAGTCCAGGGGTCCCGGGGAGCTGTTTTTT. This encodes CATQSRGPGELFF.

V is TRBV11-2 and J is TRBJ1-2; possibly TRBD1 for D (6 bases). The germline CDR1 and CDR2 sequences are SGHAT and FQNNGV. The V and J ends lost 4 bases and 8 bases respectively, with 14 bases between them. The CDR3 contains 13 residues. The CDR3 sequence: CASSSVRGLGYTF. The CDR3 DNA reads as TGTGCCAGCAGCTCAGTCAGGGGATTGGGCTACACCTTC.

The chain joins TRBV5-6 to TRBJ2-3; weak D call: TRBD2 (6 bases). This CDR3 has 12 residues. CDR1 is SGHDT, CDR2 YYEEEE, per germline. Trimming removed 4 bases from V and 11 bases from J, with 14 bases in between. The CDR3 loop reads CASSGDFLEQYF. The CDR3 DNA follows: TGTGCCAGCAGCGGGGACTTTCTTGAGCAGTATTTT.

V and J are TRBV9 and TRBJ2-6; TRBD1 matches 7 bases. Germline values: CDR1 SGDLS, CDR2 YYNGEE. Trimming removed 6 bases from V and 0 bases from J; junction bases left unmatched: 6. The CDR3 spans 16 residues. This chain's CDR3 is CASNYRGSSGANVLTF. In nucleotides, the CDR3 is TGTGCCAGCAACTACAGGGGAAGCTCTGGGGCCAACGTCCTGACTTTC.

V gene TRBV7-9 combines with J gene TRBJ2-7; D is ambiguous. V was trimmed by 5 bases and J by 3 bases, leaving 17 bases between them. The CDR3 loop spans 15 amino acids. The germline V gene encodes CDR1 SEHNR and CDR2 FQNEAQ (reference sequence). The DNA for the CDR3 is TGTGCCAGCAGCCTCCAGAGTACTCAAAACTACGAGCAGTACTTC. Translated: CASSLQSTQNYEQYF.

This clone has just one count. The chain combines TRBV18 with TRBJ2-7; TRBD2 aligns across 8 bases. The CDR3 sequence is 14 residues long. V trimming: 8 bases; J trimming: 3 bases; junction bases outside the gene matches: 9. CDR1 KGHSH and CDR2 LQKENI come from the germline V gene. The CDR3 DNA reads TGTGCCAGCGCAACTAGCGGAGTCATCTACGAGCAGTACTTC. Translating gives CASATSGVIYEQYF.

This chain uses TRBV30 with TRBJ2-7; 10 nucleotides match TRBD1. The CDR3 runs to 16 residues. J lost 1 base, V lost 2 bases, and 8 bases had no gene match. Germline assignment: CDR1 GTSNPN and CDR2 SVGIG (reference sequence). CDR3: CAWSPRQGASSYEQYF. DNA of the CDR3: TGTGCCTGGAGTCCCCGACAGGGGGCATCTTCCTACGAGCAGTACTTC.

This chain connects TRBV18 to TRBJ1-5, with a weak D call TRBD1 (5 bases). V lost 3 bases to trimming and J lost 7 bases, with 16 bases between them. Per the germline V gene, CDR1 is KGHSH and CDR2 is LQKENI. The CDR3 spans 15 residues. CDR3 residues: CASSPSGGGDQPQHF. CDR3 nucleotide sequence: TGTGCCAGCTCACCGTCGGGGGGAGGTGACCAGCCCCAGCATTTT.

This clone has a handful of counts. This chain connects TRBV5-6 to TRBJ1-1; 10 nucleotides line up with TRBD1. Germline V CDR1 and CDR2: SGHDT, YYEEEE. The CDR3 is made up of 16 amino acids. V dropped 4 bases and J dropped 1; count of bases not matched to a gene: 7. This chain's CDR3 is CASSLFGQGGNTEAFF. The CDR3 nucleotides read TGTGCCAGCAGCCTCTTTGGACAGGGGGGGAACACTGAAGCTTTCTTT. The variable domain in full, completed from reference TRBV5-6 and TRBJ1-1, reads DAGVTQSPTHLIKTRGQQVTLRCSPKSGHDTVSWYQQALGQGPQFIFQYYEEEERQRGNFPDRFSGHQFPNYSSELNVNALLLGDSALYLCASSLFGQGGNTEAFFGQGTRLTVV.

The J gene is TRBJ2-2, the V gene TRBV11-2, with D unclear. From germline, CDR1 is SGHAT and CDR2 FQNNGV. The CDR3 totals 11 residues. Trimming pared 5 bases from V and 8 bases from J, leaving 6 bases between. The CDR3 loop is CASSPVGELFF. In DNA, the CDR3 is TGTGCCAGCAGCCCCGTTGGGGAGCTGTTTTTT.

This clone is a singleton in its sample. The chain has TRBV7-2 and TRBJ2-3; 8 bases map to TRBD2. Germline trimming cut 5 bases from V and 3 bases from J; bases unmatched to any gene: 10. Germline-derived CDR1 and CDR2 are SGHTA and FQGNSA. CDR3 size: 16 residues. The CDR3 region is CASSIQSGSTTDTQYF. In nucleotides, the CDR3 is TGTGCCAGCAGCATTCAGAGCGGGAGTACAACAGATACGCAGTATTTT.

For the CDR3, the DNA is TGTGCCAGCAGCCGGGGCGGCAATCAGCCCCAGCATTTT. It is translated as CASSRGGNQPQHF. The rearrangement joins TRBV4-2 to TRBJ1-5; TRBD1 might be the D (5 bases). The CDR3 is 13 amino acids. V was trimmed by 4 bases and J by 2 bases, leaving 6 bases between them. The germline V gene encodes CDR1 LGHNA and CDR2 YNFKEQ.

In DNA form, the CDR3 reads TGCGCCAGCAGGCCTCGGGATTACTCCTACGAGCAGTACTTC. Its translation: CASRPRDYSYEQYF. The chain joins TRBV5-1 to TRBJ2-7, with TRBD2 as a possible D gene (5 bases). Deletions cut 5 bases from V and 0 bases from J, with 12 bases between. The germline V gene has CDR1 SGHRS and CDR2 YFSETQ. The CDR3 length is 14 residues.

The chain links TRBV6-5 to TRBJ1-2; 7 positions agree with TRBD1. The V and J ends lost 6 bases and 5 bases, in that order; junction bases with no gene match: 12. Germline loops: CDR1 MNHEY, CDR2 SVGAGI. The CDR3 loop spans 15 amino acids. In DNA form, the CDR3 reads TGTGCCAGCAGCCCAATAGGGGGCGGCTCATATGGCTACACCTTC. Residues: CASSPIGGGSYGYTF.

The CDR3 loop is CASLQREGPRRYGGELFF. As DNA, the CDR3 is TGTGCCAGCCTTCAGCGGGAGGGCCCCCGACGCTATGGCGGGGAGCTGTTTTTT. The V gene is TRBV6-4, the J gene TRBJ2-2, with 10 nucleotides matching TRBD2. V was pared by 8 bases and J by 7 bases, with 19 bases of the junction left unmatched. CDR3 length equals 18 residues. Germline V lookup: CDR1 MRHNA, CDR2 SNTAGT.

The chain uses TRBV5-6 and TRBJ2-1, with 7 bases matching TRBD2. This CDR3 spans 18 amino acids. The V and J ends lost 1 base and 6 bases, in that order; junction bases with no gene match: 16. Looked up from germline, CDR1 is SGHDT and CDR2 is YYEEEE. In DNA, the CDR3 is TGTGCCAGCAGCTTGTTTTTCCTCGGGCGGGAGTATTTCAATGAGCAGTTCTTC. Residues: CASSLFFLGREYFNEQFF.

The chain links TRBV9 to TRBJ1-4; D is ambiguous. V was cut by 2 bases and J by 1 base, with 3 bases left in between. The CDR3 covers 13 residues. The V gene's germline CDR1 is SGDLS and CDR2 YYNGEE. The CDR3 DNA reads TGTGCCAGCAGCGTTAGAACTAATGAAAAACTGTTTTTT. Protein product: CASSVRTNEKLFF.

The CDR3 region is CASGFPPVPGTSGGANEQFF. CDR3 DNA sequence: TGTGCTAGTGGTTTCCCTCCTGTCCCCGGGACTAGCGGGGGGGCCAATGAGCAGTTCTTC. The J gene is TRBJ2-1, the V gene TRBV12-5; 16 nucleotides agree with TRBD2. CDR3 length: 20 amino acids. The junction had 14 bases not matched to a gene; V was cut back by 3 bases and J by 6 bases. The germline V gene encodes CDR1 LGHNT and CDR2 FRNRAP.

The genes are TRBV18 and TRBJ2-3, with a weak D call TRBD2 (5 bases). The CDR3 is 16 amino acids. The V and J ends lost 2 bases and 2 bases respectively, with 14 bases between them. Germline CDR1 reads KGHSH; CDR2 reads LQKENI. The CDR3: CASSPISGRPTDTQYF. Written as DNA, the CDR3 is TGTGCCAGCTCACCAATAAGCGGTAGACCCACAGATACGCAGTATTTT.

This CDR3 reads CASSLKGGVVAEGWEQYF. The CDR3 coding sequence is TGTGCCAGCAGCTTAAAGGGGGGGGTAGTGGCCGAGGGATGGGAGCAGTACTTC. This chain links TRBV11-2 with TRBJ2-7; D is possibly TRBD2 (7 bases). This CDR3 has 18 amino acids. The germline gives CDR1 SGHAT, CDR2 FQNNGV. Trimming cost V 2 bases and J 7 bases, with 27 bases left between them.

Here the CDR3 DNA reads TGCGCCAGCAGTCAATCGAAAGGGACAGTCTATAGCAATCAGCCCCAGCATTTT. The encoded protein is CASSQSKGTVYSNQPQHF. This chain connects TRBV23-1 to TRBJ1-5, with 7 bases aligning to TRBD1. TRBV23-1 qualifies as an ORF whose function is uncertain. The CDR3 sequence is 18 residues long. V dropped 0 bases and J dropped 0; count of bases not matched to a gene: 8.

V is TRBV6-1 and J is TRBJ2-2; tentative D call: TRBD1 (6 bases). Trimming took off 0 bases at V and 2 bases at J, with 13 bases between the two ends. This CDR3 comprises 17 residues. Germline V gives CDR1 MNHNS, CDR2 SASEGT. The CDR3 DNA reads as TGTGCCAGCAGTGAAGCGATCGGGACACGTAACACCGGGGAGCTGTTTTTT. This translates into CASSEAIGTRNTGELFF.

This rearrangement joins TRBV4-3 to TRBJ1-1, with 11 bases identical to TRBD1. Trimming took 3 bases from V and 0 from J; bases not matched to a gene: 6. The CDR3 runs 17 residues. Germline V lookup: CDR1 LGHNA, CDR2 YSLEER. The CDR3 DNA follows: TGCGCCAGCAGCCATTTACCGGGACAGGGGGTGAACACTGAAGCTTTCTTT. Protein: CASSHLPGQGVNTEAFF.